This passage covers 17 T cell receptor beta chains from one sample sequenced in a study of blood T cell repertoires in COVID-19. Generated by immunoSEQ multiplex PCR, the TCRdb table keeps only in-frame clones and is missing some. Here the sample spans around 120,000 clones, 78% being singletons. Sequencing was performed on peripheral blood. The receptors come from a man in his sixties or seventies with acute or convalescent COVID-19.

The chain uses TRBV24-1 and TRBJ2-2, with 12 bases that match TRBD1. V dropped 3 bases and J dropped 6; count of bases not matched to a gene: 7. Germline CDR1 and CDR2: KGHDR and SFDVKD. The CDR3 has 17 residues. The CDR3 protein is CATSDTPGQGASGELFF. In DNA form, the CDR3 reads TGTGCCACCAGTGATACCCCGGGACAGGGGGCGTCCGGGGAGCTGTTTTTT.

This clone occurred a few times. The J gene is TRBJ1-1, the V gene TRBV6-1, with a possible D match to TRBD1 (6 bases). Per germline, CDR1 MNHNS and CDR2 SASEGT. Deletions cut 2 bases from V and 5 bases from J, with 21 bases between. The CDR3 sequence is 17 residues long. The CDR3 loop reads CASSERVWGPLKTEAFF. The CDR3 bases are TGTGCCAGCAGTGAAAGGGTTTGGGGGCCGCTCAAAACTGAAGCTTTCTTT.

The CDR3, as DNA: TGTGCCAGCAGCTTGAAGGACAGGGACTACGAGCAGTACTTC. Encoded protein: CASSLKDRDYEQYF. The gene calls are TRBV7-9 and TRBJ2-7; 8 bases match TRBD1. Germline assignment: CDR1 SEHNR and CDR2 FQNEAQ (reference sequence). CDR3 length: 14 amino acids. The V gene end was trimmed by 3 bases and the J gene end by 3 bases; junction bases not matched to a gene: 4.

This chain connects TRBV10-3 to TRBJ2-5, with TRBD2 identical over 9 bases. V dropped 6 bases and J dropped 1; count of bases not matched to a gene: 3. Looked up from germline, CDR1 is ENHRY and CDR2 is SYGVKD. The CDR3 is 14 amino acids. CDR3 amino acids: CAISLTSGQETQYF. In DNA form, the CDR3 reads TGTGCCATCAGCCTGACTAGCGGCCAAGAGACCCAGTACTTC.

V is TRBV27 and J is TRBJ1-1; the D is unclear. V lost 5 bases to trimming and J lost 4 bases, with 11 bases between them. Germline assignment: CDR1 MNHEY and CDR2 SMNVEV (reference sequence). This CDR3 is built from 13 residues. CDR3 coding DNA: TGTGCCAGCAGTCCCCGGGTTTTCACTGAAGCTTTCTTT. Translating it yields CASSPRVFTEAFF.

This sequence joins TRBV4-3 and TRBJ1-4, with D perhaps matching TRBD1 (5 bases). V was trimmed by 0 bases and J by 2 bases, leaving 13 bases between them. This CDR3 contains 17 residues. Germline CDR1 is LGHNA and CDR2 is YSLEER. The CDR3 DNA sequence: TGCGCCAGCAGCCAAGATCCTTTCGGGGGTACTAATGAAAAACTGTTTTTT. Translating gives CASSQDPFGGTNEKLFF.

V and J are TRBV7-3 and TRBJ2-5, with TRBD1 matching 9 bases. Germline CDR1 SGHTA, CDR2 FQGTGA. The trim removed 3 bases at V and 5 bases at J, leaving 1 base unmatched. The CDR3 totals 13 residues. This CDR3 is CASSFGTGETQYF. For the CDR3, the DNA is TGTGCCAGCAGCTTCGGGACAGGGGAGACCCAGTACTTC.

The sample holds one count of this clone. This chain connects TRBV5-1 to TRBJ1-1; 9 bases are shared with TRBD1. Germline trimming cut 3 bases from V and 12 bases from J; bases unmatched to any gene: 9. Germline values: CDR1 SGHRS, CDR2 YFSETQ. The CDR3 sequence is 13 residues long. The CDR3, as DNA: TGCGCCAGCAGCTCGGGACAGGGAGAAAGGACTTTCTTT. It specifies CASSSGQGERTFF.

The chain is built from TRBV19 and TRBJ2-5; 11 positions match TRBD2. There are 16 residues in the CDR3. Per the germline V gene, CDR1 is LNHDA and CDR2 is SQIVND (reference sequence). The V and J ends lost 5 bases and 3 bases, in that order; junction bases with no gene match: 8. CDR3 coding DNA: TGTGCCAGTAGTCCCGTAGCGGGGGGGGTTAAAGAGACCCAGTACTTC. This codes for CASSPVAGGVKETQYF.

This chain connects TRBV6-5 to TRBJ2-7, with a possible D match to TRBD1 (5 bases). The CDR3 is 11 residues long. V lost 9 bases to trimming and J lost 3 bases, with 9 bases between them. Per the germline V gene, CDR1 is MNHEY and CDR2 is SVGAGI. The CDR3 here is CASTGYYEQYF. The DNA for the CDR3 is TGTGCCAGTACAGGTTACTACGAGCAGTACTTC.

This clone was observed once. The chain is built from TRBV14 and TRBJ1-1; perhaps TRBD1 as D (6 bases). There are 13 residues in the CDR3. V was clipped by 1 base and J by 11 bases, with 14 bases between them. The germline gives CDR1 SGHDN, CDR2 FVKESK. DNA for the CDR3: TGTGCCAGCAGCCAAGCCTTATCAGGGGACGCTTTCTTT. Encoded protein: CASSQALSGDAFF.

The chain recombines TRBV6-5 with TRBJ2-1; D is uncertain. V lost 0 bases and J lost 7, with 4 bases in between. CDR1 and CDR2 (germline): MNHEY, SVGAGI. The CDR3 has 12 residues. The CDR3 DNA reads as TGTGCCAGCAGTTACTCCCCGAATGAGCAGTTCTTC. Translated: CASSYSPNEQFF.

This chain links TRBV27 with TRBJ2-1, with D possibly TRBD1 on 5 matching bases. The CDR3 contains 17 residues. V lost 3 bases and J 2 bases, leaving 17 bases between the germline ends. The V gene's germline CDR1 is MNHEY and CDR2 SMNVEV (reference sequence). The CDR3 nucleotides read TGTGCCAGCAGTTTGGTGGTAGGCTTAGGGGCCTACAATGAGCAGTTCTTC. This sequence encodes CASSLVVGLGAYNEQFF.

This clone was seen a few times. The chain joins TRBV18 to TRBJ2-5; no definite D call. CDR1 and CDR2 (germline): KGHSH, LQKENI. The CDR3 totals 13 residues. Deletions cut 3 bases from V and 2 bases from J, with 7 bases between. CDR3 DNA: TGTGCCAGCTCACCTTTACAGCAAGAGACCCAGTACTTC. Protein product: CASSPLQQETQYF.

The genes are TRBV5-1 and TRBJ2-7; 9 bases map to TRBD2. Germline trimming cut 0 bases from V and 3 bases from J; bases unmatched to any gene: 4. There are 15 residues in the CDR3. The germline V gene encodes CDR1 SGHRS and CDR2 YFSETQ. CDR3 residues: CASSLGLADFYEQYF. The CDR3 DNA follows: TGCGCCAGCAGCTTGGGACTAGCGGACTTCTACGAGCAGTACTTC. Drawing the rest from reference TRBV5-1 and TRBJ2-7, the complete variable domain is KAGVTQTPRYLIKTRGQQVTLSCSPISGHRSVSWYQQTPGQGLQFLFEYFSETQRNKGNFPGRFSGRQFSNSRSEMNVSTLELGDSALYLCASSLGLADFYEQYFGPGTRLTVT.

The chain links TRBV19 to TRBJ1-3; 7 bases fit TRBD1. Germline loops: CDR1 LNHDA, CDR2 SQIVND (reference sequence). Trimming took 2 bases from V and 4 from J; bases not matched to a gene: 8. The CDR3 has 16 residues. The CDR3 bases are TGTGCCAGTAGTATATGGACAGGTCAAGCGGGAAACACCATATATTTT. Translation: CASSIWTGQAGNTIYF. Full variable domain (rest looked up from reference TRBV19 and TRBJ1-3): DGGITQSPKYLFRKEGQNVTLSCEQNLNHDAMYWYRQDPGQGLRLIYYSQIVNDFQKGDIAEGYSVSREKKESFPLTVTSAQKNPTAFYLCASSIWTGQAGNTIYFGEGSWLTVV.

CDR3 region: CASSSTGRNEKLFF. The CDR3 DNA sequence: TGTGCCAGCAGCTCGACAGGGAGAAATGAAAAACTGTTTTTT. V and J are TRBV7-9 and TRBJ1-4; TRBD1 matches 7 bases. The CDR3 has 14 residues. Germline V gene sequence: CDR1 SEHNR, CDR2 FQNEAQ (reference sequence). V was pared by 4 bases and J by 5 bases, with 4 bases of the junction left unmatched.